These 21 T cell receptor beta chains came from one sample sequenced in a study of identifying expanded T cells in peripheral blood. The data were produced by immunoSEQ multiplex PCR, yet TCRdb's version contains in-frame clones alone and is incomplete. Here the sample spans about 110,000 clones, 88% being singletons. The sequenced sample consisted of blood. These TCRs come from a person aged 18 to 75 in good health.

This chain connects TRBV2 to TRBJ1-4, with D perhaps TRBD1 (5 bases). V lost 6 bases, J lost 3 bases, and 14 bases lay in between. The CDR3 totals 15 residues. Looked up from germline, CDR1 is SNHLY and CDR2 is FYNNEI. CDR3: CASRDKTDPNEKLFF. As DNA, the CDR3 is TGTGCCAGCAGGGACAAGACAGACCCTAATGAAAAACTGTTTTTT.

DNA of the CDR3: TGCGCCAGCAGCCCCTTCACTAGCGGGAGTAGTGAGACCCAGTACTTC. It specifies CASSPFTSGSSETQYF. The chain carries TRBV5-1 and TRBJ2-5, with 11 bases matching TRBD2. Germline CDR1 and CDR2: SGHRS and YFSETQ. CDR3 length: 16 residues. V dropped 4 bases and J dropped 5; count of bases not matched to a gene: 10. Full variable domain (outside the CDR3, taken from reference TRBV5-1 and TRBJ2-5): KAGVTQTPRYLIKTRGQQVTLSCSPISGHRSVSWYQQTPGQGLQFLFEYFSETQRNKGNFPGRFSGRQFSNSRSEMNVSTLELGDSALYLCASSPFTSGSSETQYFGPGTRLLVL.

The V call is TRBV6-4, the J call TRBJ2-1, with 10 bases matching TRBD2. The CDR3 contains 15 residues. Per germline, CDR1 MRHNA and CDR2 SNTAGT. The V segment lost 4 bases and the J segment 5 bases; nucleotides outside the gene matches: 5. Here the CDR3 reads CASSVRTSGHNEQFF. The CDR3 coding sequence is TGTGCCAGCAGTGTGAGGACTAGCGGTCACAATGAGCAGTTCTTC.

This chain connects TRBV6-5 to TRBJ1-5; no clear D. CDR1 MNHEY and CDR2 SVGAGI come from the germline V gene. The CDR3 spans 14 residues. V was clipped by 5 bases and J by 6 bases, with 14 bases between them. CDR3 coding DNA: TGTGCCAGCAGTGATCTGGGAATGGCTCAGCCCCAGCATTTT. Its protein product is CASSDLGMAQPQHF.

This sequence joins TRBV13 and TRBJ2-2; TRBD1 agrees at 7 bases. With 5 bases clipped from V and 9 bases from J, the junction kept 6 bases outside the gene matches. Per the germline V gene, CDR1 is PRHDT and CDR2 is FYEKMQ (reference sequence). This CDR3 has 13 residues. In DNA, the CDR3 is TGTGCCAGCAGCCTTCGACAGGGAAGGGAGCTGTTTTTT. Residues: CASSLRQGRELFF.

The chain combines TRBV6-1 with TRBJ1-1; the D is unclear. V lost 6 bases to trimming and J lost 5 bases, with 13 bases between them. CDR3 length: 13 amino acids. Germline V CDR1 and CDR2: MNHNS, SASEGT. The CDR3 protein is CASSSDMRTEAFF. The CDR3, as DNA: TGTGCCAGCAGCTCCGACATGAGGACTGAAGCTTTCTTT.

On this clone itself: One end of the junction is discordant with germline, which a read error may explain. The CDR3 nucleotides read TGTGCCAGCCCCCTGAGTGCTAGCGGCCCGCTCTTC. Its protein product is CASPLSASGPLF. The rearrangement joins TRBV7-7 to TRBJ2-7, with 7 bases aligning to TRBD2. CDR1 is SSHAT, CDR2 FNYEAQ, per germline (reference sequence). The CDR3 is 12 amino acids.

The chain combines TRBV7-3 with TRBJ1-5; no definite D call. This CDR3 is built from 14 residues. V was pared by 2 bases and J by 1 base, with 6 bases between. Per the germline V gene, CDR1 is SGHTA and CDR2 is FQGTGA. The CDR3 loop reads CASSLGRSNQPQHF. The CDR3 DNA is TGTGCCAGCAGCTTAGGCAGGAGCAATCAGCCCCAGCATTTT.

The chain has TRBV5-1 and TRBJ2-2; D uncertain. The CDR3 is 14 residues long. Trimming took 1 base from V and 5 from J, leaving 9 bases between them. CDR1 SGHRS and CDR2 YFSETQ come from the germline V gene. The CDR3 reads CASSLIEETGELFF. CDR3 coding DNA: TGCGCCAGCAGCTTGATCGAGGAAACCGGGGAGCTGTTTTTT. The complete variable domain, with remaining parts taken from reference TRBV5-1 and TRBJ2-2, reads KAGVTQTPRYLIKTRGQQVTLSCSPISGHRSVSWYQQTPGQGLQFLFEYFSETQRNKGNFPGRFSGRQFSNSRSEMNVSTLELGDSALYLCASSLIEETGELFFGEGSRLTVL.

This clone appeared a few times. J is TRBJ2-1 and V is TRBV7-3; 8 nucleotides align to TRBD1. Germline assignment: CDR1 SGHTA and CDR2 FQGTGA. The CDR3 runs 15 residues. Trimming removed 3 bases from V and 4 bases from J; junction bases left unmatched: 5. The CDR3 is CASSLTGVGYNEQFF. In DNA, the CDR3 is TGTGCCAGCAGCTTGACAGGGGTGGGATACAATGAGCAGTTCTTC.

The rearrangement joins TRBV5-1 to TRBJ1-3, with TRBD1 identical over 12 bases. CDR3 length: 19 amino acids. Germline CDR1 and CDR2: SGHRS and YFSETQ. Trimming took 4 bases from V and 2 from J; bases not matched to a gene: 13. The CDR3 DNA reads TGCGCCAGCAGCAGGGGGACAGGGGGCCTCGGGAGTCCTGGAAACACCATATATTTT. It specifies CASSRGTGGLGSPGNTIYF.

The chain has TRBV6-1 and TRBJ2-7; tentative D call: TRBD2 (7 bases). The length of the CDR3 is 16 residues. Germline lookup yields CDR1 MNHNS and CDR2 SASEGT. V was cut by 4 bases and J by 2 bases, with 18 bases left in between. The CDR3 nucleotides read TGTGCCAGCAGTGTAGGGGGGGCAGGGATAGCCTACGAGCAGTACTTC. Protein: CASSVGGAGIAYEQYF.

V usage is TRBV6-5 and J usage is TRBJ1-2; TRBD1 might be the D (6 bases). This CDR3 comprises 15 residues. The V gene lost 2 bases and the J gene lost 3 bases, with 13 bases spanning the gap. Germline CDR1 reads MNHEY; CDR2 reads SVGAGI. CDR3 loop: CASSYNIQGHYGYTF. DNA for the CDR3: TGTGCCAGCAGTTACAATATACAGGGACACTATGGCTACACCTTC.

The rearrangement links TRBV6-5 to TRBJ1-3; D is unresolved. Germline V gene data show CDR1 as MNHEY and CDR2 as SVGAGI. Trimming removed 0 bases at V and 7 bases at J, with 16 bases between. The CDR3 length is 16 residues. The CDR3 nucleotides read TGTGCCAGCAGTTACTCGATCACATCATATGGGAACACCATATATTTT. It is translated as CASSYSITSYGNTIYF.

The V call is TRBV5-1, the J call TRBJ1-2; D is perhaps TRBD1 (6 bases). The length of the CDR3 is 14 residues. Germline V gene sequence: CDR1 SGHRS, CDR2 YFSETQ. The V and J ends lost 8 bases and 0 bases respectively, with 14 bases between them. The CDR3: CASRTGGSNYGYTF. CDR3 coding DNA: TGCGCCAGTCGGACGGGGGGCTCTAACTATGGCTACACCTTC.

In nucleotides, the CDR3 is TGTGCCAGCTCACCACAAAGGGCACCGGGACAGGTGAGCAATCAGCCCCAGCATTTT. Encoded protein: CASSPQRAPGQVSNQPQHF. The V and J genes are TRBV18 and TRBJ1-5; 8 nucleotides match TRBD1. The CDR3 is 19 residues long. Germline CDR1 and CDR2: KGHSH and LQKENI. V trimming: 1 base; J trimming: 1 base; junction bases outside the gene matches: 12. The full variable domain, in which reference TRBV18 and TRBJ1-5 provide the parts outside the CDR3, is NAGVMQNPRHLVRRRGQEARLRCSPMKGHSHVYWYRQLPEEGLKFMVYLQKENIIDESGMPKERFSAEFPKEGPSILRIQQVVRGDSAAYFCASSPQRAPGQVSNQPQHFGDGTRLSIL.

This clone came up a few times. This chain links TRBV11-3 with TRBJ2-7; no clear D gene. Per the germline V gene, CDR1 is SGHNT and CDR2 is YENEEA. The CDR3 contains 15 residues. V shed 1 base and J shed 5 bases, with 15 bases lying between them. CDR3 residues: CASSLAEQEVHEQYF. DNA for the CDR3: TGTGCCAGCAGCTTAGCCGAGCAGGAAGTACACGAGCAGTACTTC.

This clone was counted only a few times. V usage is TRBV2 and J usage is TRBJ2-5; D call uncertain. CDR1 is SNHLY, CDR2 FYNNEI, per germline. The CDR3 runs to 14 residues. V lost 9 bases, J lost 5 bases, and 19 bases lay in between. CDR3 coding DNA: TGTGCCAGTAACCCCGGCCCCTACGGGGAGACCCAGTACTTC. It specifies CASNPGPYGETQYF.

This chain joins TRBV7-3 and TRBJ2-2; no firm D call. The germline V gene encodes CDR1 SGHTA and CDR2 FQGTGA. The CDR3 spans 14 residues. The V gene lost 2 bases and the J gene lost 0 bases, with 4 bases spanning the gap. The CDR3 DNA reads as TGTGCCAGCAGCTTAGGGGCGAACACCGGGGAGCTGTTTTTT. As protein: CASSLGANTGELFF.

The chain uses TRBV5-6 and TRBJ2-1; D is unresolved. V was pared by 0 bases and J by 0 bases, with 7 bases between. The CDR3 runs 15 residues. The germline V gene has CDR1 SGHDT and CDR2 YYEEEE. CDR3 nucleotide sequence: TGTGCCAGCAGCTTGGGCCAGTACTCCTACAATGAGCAGTTCTTC. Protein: CASSLGQYSYNEQFF.

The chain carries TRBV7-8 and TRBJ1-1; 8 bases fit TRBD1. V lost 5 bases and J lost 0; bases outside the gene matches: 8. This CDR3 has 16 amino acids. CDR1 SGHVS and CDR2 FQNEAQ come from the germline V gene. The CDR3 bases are TGTGCCAGCAGCCGGGCCCGGACAGGGATGAACACTGAAGCTTTCTTT. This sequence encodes CASSRARTGMNTEAFF.